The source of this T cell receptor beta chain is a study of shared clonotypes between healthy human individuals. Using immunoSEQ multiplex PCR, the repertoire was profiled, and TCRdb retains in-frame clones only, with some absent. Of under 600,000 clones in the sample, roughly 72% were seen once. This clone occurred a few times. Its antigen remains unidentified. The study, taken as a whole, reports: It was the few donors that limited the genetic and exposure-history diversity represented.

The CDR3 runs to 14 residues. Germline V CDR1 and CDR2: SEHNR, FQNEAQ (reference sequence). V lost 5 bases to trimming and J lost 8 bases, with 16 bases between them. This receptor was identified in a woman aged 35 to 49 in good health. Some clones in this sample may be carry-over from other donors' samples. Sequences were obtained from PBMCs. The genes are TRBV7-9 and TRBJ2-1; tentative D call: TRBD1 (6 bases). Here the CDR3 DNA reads TGTGCCAGCAGCAACAGGGATTACCTGGATGAGCAGTTCTTC. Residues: CASSNRDYLDEQFF.